This T cell receptor (beta chain) was recovered during a study of T cells expressing NK-cell markers. On the study more broadly: Repertoire data for TCR beta were derived from sorted T cells (CD3+CD56+NKG2C+, CD3+CD56+NKG2C- and CD3+CD56-NKG2C+). Study-wide findings and caveats: These same clonotypes (in a handful of donors) also led the CD3+CD56-NKG2C+ fraction.

TCRdb reprocessed the 5' RACE reads and reports one entry per CDR3 protein, with no DNA. This repertoire includes about 160,000 distinct CDR3 sequences. With regard to this clonotype: Its specificity is not known.

The CDR3 sequence is 15 residues long. The germline V gene has CDR1 SGDLS and CDR2 YYNGEE. The sample was blood T cells: a sorted CD56 or NKG2C T cell subset, CD4+ or CD8+ T cells, or bulk PBMC T cells (not recorded which). This chain uses TRBV9 with TRBJ2-7; the D gene TCRdb calls, TRBD2, cannot be checked with no DNA. The sequence derives from a man aged 18-69 years in good health. CDR3 sequence reads: CASSVGASDVYEQYF.